This entry lists 2 T cell receptor beta chains sequenced from one sample in a study of T cells expressing NK-cell markers. Using the 5' RACE reads, TCRdb records one entry per CDR3 protein without DNA. The sample data list roughly 390,000 distinct CDR3 sequences. Input material: blood T cells: a sorted CD56 or NKG2C T cell subset, CD4+ or CD8+ T cells, or bulk PBMC T cells (not recorded which). All receptors come from a man aged 18-75 years in good health.

The chain couples TRBV5-4 to TRBJ2-2; lacking DNA, the TRBD2 call made by TCRdb goes unchecked. This CDR3 is built from 18 residues. Per the germline V gene, CDR1 is SGHNT and CDR2 is YYREEE (reference sequence). The CDR3 sequence: CASSTGKTSGGNTGELFF.

The CDR3 sequence is CASSQGLLSYNEQFF. The chain carries TRBV14 and TRBJ2-1. CDR3 length: 15 residues. Germline V gene data show CDR1 as SGHDN and CDR2 as FVKESK.